The source of this TCR beta chain is a study of T-cell reconstitution after alpha-beta-depleted transplantation in children. TCRbeta library construction was performed incorporating unique molecular identifiers. TCRdb re-analysed the PCR reads in MiXCR, keeping a single row per CDR3 protein. The sample records 230,000 or so distinct CDR3 sequences, about 9.6% being singletons. In germline, CDR1 is SNHLY, CDR2 FYNNEI. The V and J ends lost 6 bases and 3 bases, in that order; junction bases with no gene match: 5. The length of the CDR3 is 14 residues. This clonotype was seen at least ten times. The chain has TRBV2 and TRBJ2-1; 7 bases line up with TRBD2. The sequencing here drew on PBMCs from the stem cell graft donor, taken from the stem cell graft. The receptor's source is a human donor who donated a stem cell graft to a child with SCID. The CDR3 loop reads CASRGTSDYNEQFF. The CDR3 coding sequence is TGTGCCAGCAGGGGAACTAGCGACTACAATGAGCAGTTCTTC.